The 8 T cell receptor beta chains reported below all come from one sample, sequenced in a study of T cell changes during pregnancy in multiple sclerosis. Using immunoSEQ multiplex PCR, the repertoire was profiled, and TCRdb retains in-frame clones only, with some absent. The data hold around 95,000 clones, with about 90% observed a single time. Sequencing was performed on peripheral blood, taken after pregnancy. All receptors come from a female donor in good health, enrolled as a control in a pregnancy study.

The chain carries TRBV14 and TRBJ2-1; 11 bases agree with TRBD2. The germline gives CDR1 SGHDN, CDR2 FVKESK. This CDR3 has 16 amino acids. V gave up 2 bases and J gave up 6 bases; unmatched junction bases: 6. The CDR3 bases are TGTGCCAGCAGCCAATATAGACTAGCGGGAATCAATGAGCAGTTCTTC. This encodes CASSQYRLAGINEQFF.

The chain couples TRBV7-9 to TRBJ1-4, with 7 bases matching TRBD1. The trim removed 4 bases at V and 3 bases at J, leaving 5 bases unmatched. Germline V gene sequence: CDR1 SEHNR, CDR2 FQNEAQ (reference sequence). CDR3 size: 15 residues. In nucleotides, the CDR3 is TGTGCCAGCAGCTCCGTCGACAGGGCTAATGAAAAACTGTTTTTT. Translation: CASSSVDRANEKLFF.

The gene calls are TRBV29-1 and TRBJ2-7; 7 bases are shared with TRBD2. V lost 5 bases, J lost 6 bases, and 10 bases stayed unmatched. CDR1 is SQVTM and CDR2 is ANQGSEA in the germline V gene. The CDR3 sequence is 13 residues long. The CDR3 region is CSVRTSPGTEQYF. CDR3 DNA sequence: TGCAGCGTTAGGACTAGTCCAGGAACCGAGCAGTACTTC.

This clone was seen just once. The V and J genes are TRBV21-1 and TRBJ2-1; the D call in the table, TRBD2, was not verified against the DNA. TRBV21-1 is a known pseudogene. This CDR3 has 18 residues. The CDR3 coding sequence is TGTGCCAGCAGCAACTTCATAGTCCCGAGGAGCTCCTACAATGAGCAGTTCTTC. Amino acid sequence: CASSNFIVPRSSYNEQFF.

This sequence joins TRBV19 and TRBJ2-3, with a possible D match to TRBD1 (6 bases). The germline V and J ends were trimmed by 3 bases and 6 bases, with 10 bases remaining between them. CDR3 length: 13 residues. Germline V lookup: CDR1 LNHDA, CDR2 SQIVND (reference sequence). CDR3 in amino acids: CASSMGAWDTQYF. The DNA of the CDR3 is TGTGCCAGTAGTATGGGGGCATGGGATACGCAGTATTTT.

J is TRBJ2-7 and V is TRBV9, with unresolved D. Germline V gene lookup returns CDR1 SGDLS and CDR2 YYNGEE. The CDR3 runs to 16 residues. Trimming stripped 5 bases from V and 0 bases from J, with 18 bases between. In DNA form, the CDR3 reads TGTGCCAGCAGTATCCACATACAGCCCAGCTCCTACGAGCAGTACTTC. Amino acids: CASSIHIQPSSYEQYF.

The chain recombines TRBV28 with TRBJ2-2; 8 bases map to TRBD1. The CDR3 is made up of 18 amino acids. The V segment lost 7 bases and the J segment 4 bases; nucleotides outside the gene matches: 17. Germline lookup yields CDR1 MDHEN and CDR2 SYDVKM. The CDR3 protein is CASITGQDKLHLTGELFF. The CDR3 coding sequence is TGTGCCAGCATAACGGGACAGGACAAACTACACCTCACCGGGGAGCTGTTTTTT.

This sequence joins TRBV29-1 and TRBJ2-3, with 9 bases that match TRBD2. V shed 4 bases and J 1 base; nucleotides not matched to a gene: 9. The CDR3 covers 16 residues. Germline values: CDR1 SQVTM, CDR2 ANQGSEA. In DNA, the CDR3 is TGCAGCGTTGCCTTACTGGCTAGCGGGGGCACAGATACGCAGTATTTT. Translation: CSVALLASGGTDTQYF.